This note documents a single TCR beta chain sequence. Its antigen is as yet unknown. This sample was included in a study of shared clonotypes between healthy human individuals. Study conclusions and caveats: Naive subsets typically showed greater estimated richness than memory subsets. Clonotype sharing among donors, it was expected, would be affected by sequencing depth.

Each subset's genomic DNA was shared equally among a number of immunoSEQ plates. TCRdb's copy holds only in-frame clones and misses some; the assay was immunoSEQ multiplex PCR. Seen here are roughly 550,000 clones, nearly 97% observed once, and the top ten hold approximately 0.1%. As defined, naive CD8 cells were CD45RO-negative and positively selected for CCR7, with terminally differentiated effector memory CD45RA+ cells excluded. Germline CDR1 and CDR2: SQVTM and ANQGSEA. CDR3 length: 13 amino acids. Trimming shortened V by 6 bases and J by 11 bases, and 23 bases separated the two germline ends. This receptor was obtained from a woman younger than 45 in good health. V and J are TRBV29-1 and TRBJ2-7; D gene uncertain. The sequencing sample was made of naive CD8+ T cells sorted from blood. The CDR3 spells CSVKESVYNQEYF. The DNA for the CDR3 is TGCAGCGTGAAAGAGTCTGTTTACAATCAAGAGTACTTC.